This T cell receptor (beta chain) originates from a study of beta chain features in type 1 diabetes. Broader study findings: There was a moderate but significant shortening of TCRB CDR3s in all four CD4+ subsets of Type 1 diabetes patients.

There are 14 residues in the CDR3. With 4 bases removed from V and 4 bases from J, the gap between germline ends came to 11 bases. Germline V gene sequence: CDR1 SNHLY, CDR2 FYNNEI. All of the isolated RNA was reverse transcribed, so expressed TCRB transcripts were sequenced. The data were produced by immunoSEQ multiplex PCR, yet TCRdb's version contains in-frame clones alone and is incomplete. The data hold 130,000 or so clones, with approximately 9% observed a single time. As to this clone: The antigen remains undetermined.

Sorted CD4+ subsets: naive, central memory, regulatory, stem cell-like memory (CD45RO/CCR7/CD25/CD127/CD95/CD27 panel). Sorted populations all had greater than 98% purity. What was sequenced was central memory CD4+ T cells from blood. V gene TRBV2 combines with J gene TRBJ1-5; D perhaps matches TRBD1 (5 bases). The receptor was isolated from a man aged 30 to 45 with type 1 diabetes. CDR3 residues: CASSVRTTNQPQHF. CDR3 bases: TGTGCCAGCAGTGTTCGGACAACTAATCAGCCCCAGCATTTT.